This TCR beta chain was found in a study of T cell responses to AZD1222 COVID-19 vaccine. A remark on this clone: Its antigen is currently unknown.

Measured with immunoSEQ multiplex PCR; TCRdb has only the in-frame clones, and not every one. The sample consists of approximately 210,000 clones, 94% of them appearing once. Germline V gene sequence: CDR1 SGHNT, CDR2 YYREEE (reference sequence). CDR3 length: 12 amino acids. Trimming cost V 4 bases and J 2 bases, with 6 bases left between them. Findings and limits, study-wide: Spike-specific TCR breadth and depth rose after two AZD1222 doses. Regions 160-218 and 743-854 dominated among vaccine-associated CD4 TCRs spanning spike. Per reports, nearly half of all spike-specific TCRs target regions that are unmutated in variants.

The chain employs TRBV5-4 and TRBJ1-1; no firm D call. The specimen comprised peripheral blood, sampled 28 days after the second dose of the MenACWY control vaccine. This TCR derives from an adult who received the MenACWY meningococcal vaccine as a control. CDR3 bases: TGTGCCAGCAGCGGAGGCAACACTGAAGCTTTCTTT. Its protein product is CASSGGNTEAFF. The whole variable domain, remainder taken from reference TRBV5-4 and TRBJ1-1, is ETGVTQSPTHLIKTRGQQVTLRCSSQSGHNTVSWYQQALGQGPQFIFQYYREEENGRGNFPPRFSGLQFPNYSSELNVNALELDDSALYLCASSGGNTEAFFGQGTRLTVV.